The 2 T cell receptor beta chains below were found in one sample sequenced in a study of T cell responses to AZD1222 COVID-19 vaccine. Clones were sequenced by immunoSEQ multiplex PCR, and TCRdb holds only the in-frame ones, with some missing. Of some 130,000 clones detected, around 86% appear once; the ten largest clones hold around 20%. The source material was peripheral blood, sampled on day 0 of AZD1222 vaccination. These receptors were collected from an adult in good health.

This sequence joins TRBV12-5 and TRBJ2-6; 9 bases line up with TRBD1. The CDR3 extends over 16 amino acids. Germline V gives CDR1 LGHNT, CDR2 FRNRAP. The V segment lost 1 base and the J segment 2 bases; nucleotides outside the gene matches: 0. CDR3 sequence: CASGLGQGAGANVLTF. As DNA, the CDR3 is TGTGCTAGTGGTTTGGGACAGGGGGCTGGGGCCAACGTCCTGACTTTC.

In DNA form, the CDR3 reads TGCAGCGGGGGACAGGTCTACGAGCAGTACTTC. Amino acid sequence: CSGGQVYEQYF. The gene calls are TRBV29-1 and TRBJ2-7; 8 nucleotides agree with TRBD1. This CDR3 contains 11 residues. CDR1 and CDR2 (germline): SQVTM, ANQGSEA. After removal of 7 bases from V and 3 bases from J, the junction contained 2 bases not matched to a gene.